The 20 T cell receptor beta chains reported below all come from one sample, sequenced in a study of identical twins. TCRdb re-analysed the 5' RACE reads in MiXCR, keeping a single row per CDR3 protein. Of under 350,000 distinct CDR3 sequences in the sample, roughly 9.8% were seen once. The same specimen was also included in a second study, on yellow fever vaccine responses in identical twins.

The sample was CD8+ T cells sorted from blood. These receptors were obtained from a woman aged 18-30 years in good health.

In this sample, this clonotype turned up a few times. V is TRBV6-1 and J is TRBJ2-3, with a possible D match to TRBD2 (5 bases). The CDR3 runs 16 residues. The V and J ends lost 7 bases and 3 bases respectively, with 20 bases between them. Germline CDR1 and CDR2: MNHNS and SASEGT. DNA for the CDR3: TGTGCCAGCAACTACACCGTAGGAGGATCGACAGATACGCAGTATTTT. It specifies CASNYTVGGSTDTQYF.

This clonotype was counted between two and nine times. The chain uses TRBV20-1 and TRBJ2-7, with 11 bases identical to TRBD2. Germline lookup yields CDR1 DFQATT and CDR2 SNEGSKA (reference sequence). The CDR3 totals 15 residues. Trimming took 5 bases from V and 2 from J; bases not matched to a gene: 8. CDR3 residues: CSALITSGGAYEQYF. CDR3 DNA sequence: TGCAGTGCTCTAATCACTAGCGGGGGAGCCTACGAGCAGTACTTC.

This chain connects TRBV7-9 to TRBJ2-3; no reliable D call. CDR3 length: 14 residues. Trimming stripped 0 bases from V and 4 bases from J, with 8 bases between. CDR1 is SEHNR, CDR2 FQNEAQ, per germline (reference sequence). The chain's CDR3 is CASSLAGQADTQYF. CDR3 nucleotide sequence: TGTGCCAGCAGCTTAGCCGGGCAGGCAGATACGCAGTATTTT.

This clonotype was observed many times. The rearrangement joins TRBV28 to TRBJ1-2, with TRBD1 identical over 7 bases. Germline V CDR1 and CDR2: MDHEN, SYDVKM. The CDR3 sequence is 13 residues long. The V and J ends lost 10 bases and 3 bases, in that order; junction bases with no gene match: 8. The CDR3 is CATRGLEDYGYTF. Written as DNA, the CDR3 is TGTGCCACCAGGGGGTTAGAGGACTATGGCTACACCTTC.

The sample holds many counts of this clonotype. This chain links TRBV10-3 with TRBJ2-1, with TRBD1 as a possible D gene (6 bases). The V end lost 5 bases, the J end lost 5 bases, and 22 bases lay between the germline ends. The germline gives CDR1 ENHRY, CDR2 SYGVKD. The CDR3 sequence is 17 residues long. The CDR3 reads CAISPPKTGLDNNEQFF. The DNA for the CDR3 is TGTGCCATCAGTCCACCCAAAACAGGGTTGGACAACAATGAGCAGTTCTTC.

This clonotype was seen a few times. V and J are TRBV27 and TRBJ2-2, with D perhaps matching TRBD2 (5 bases). V shed 4 bases and J shed 7 bases, with 13 bases lying between them. In germline, CDR1 is MNHEY, CDR2 SMNVEV (reference sequence). This CDR3 comprises 14 residues. The CDR3 DNA is TGTGCCAGCAGTTGGTCCCGGGCGGGCGGGGAGCTGTTTTTT. It translates to CASSWSRAGGELFF.

This clonotype came up a few times. The chain recombines TRBV19 with TRBJ1-1; 7 bases are a match to TRBD1. The CDR3 is made up of 15 amino acids. V was pared by 4 bases and J by 1 base, with 6 bases of the junction left unmatched. The germline V gene has CDR1 LNHDA and CDR2 SQIVND (reference sequence). CDR3 sequence reads: CASSTTTGRNTEAFF. CDR3 bases: TGTGCCAGTAGTACCACGACAGGGAGGAACACTGAAGCTTTCTTT. The whole variable domain, filled in from reference TRBV19 and TRBJ1-1, reads DGGITQSPKYLFRKEGQNVTLSCEQNLNHDAMYWYRQDPGQGLRLIYYSQIVNDFQKGDIAEGYSVSREKKESFPLTVTSAQKNPTAFYLCASSTTTGRNTEAFFGQGTRLTVV.

This clonotype occurred many times. The CDR3 reads CASSQDVSGGLYNEQFF. Written as DNA, the CDR3 is TGCGCCAGCAGCCAAGATGTAAGCGGGGGACTCTACAATGAGCAGTTCTTC. The chain combines TRBV4-1 with TRBJ2-1; 8 bases match TRBD2. The CDR3 loop spans 17 amino acids. V shed 0 bases and J 3 bases; nucleotides not matched to a gene: 7. Per the germline V gene, CDR1 is MGHRA and CDR2 is YSYEKL.

This clonotype came up a few times. The genes are TRBV7-6 and TRBJ2-7; D uncertain. Germline CDR1 reads SGHVS; CDR2 reads FNYEAQ. The CDR3 is made up of 13 amino acids. V was shortened by 5 bases and J by 7 bases, with 15 bases between the two germline ends. CDR3 amino acids: CASSLEPLWEQYF. In DNA form, the CDR3 reads TGTGCCAGCAGCCTCGAACCTCTCTGGGAGCAGTACTTC. The entire variable domain, with the rest obtained from reference TRBV7-6 and TRBJ2-7, is as follows: GAGVSQSPRYKVTKRGQDVALRCDPISGHVSLYWYRQALGQGPEFLTYFNYEAQQDKSGLPNDRFSAERPEGSISTLTIQRTEQRDSAMYRCASSLEPLWEQYFGPGTRLTVT.

This clonotype has ten or more counts. The CDR3 protein is CSVGLGSYEQYF. The CDR3 nucleotides read TGCAGCGTGGGACTGGGGTCCTACGAGCAGTACTTC. V usage is TRBV29-1 and J usage is TRBJ2-7; perhaps TRBD2 as D (6 bases). V was cut by 6 bases and J by 1 base, with 10 bases left in between. Germline loops: CDR1 SQVTM, CDR2 ANQGSEA. The CDR3 sequence is 12 residues long.

Only a few counts were recorded for this clonotype. The chain employs TRBV5-6 and TRBJ2-3; maybe TRBD1 (5 bases). The CDR3 consists of 13 residues. Trimming removed 2 bases at V and 5 bases at J, with 9 bases between. Germline CDR1 and CDR2: SGHDT and YYEEEE. CDR3 DNA: TGTGCCAGCAGCTTCGCAGGGTTAGATACGCAGTATTTT. Translation gives CASSFAGLDTQYF.

The table lists this clonotype with a few counts. The rearrangement joins TRBV21-1 to TRBJ2-1; the D call TRBD1 from the table was never checked on the DNA. TRBV21-1 has pseudogene status. This CDR3 has 17 amino acids. The CDR3 sequence: CASSKVRGGSSYNEQFF. The CDR3 region has the DNA TGTGCCAGCAGCAAAGTCAGGGGGGGAAGCTCCTACAATGAGCAGTTCTTC.

The chain combines TRBV4-1 with TRBJ2-7, with TRBD1 identical over 9 bases. CDR3 length: 15 amino acids. The germline V gene has CDR1 MGHRA and CDR2 YSYEKL. After removal of 1 base from V and 7 bases from J, the junction contained 8 bases not matched to a gene. CDR3 sequence: CASSQGWTGVGEQYF. CDR3 sequence (DNA): TGCGCCAGCAGCCAAGGATGGACAGGGGTGGGAGAGCAGTACTTC.

The sample holds many counts of this clonotype. As DNA, the CDR3 is TGCGCCAGCAGCCAAGCTACGGGGCTCTACGAGCAGTACTTC. This translates into CASSQATGLYEQYF. The chain combines TRBV4-3 with TRBJ2-7, with D tentatively TRBD1 or TRBD2 (5 bases each). Trimming cost V 1 base and J 3 bases, with 10 bases left between them. This CDR3 spans 14 amino acids. CDR1 and CDR2 (germline): LGHNA, YSLEER.

V usage is TRBV29-1 and J usage is TRBJ2-5; D is possibly TRBD1 (6 bases). CDR1 and CDR2 from the germline V gene are SQVTM and ANQGSEA. Between the trimmed V and J ends, which lost 5 bases and 4 bases, there was a span of 14 bases. The CDR3 sequence is 13 residues long. CDR3 sequence reads: CSVSSGEGETQYF. In DNA form, the CDR3 reads TGCAGCGTTTCTTCAGGGGAAGGAGAGACCCAGTACTTC.

This chain links TRBV9 with TRBJ2-5; unclear D gene. The CDR3 length is 14 residues. The germline CDR1 and CDR2 sequences are SGDLS and YYNGEE. V gave up 3 bases and J gave up 3 bases, with 12 bases separating them. For the CDR3, the DNA is TGTGCCAGCAGCGATGGGGTGCTAGAAGAGACCCAGTACTTC. Protein: CASSDGVLEETQYF.

This chain links TRBV20-1 with TRBJ1-6; tentatively, D is TRBD1 (5 bases). Germline loops: CDR1 DFQATT, CDR2 SNEGSKA (reference sequence). CDR3 length equals 15 residues. Trimming cost V 0 bases and J 7 bases, with 13 bases left between them. CDR3 in amino acids: CSARDRKGENSPLHF. Here the CDR3 DNA reads TGCAGTGCTAGAGATCGTAAAGGGGAGAATTCACCCCTCCACTTT.

The chain is built from TRBV2 and TRBJ2-1; D remains ambiguous. Germline values: CDR1 SNHLY, CDR2 FYNNEI. The V and J ends lost 10 bases and 0 bases respectively, with 10 bases between them. The CDR3 runs to 13 residues. This CDR3 reads CATRRSSYNEQFF. The CDR3 DNA reads TGTGCCACCAGGCGTAGCTCCTACAATGAGCAGTTCTTC.

The table lists this clonotype with a few counts. This chain uses TRBV7-2 with TRBJ2-7, with D tentatively TRBD1 (6 bases). Germline V gives CDR1 SGHTA, CDR2 FQGNSA. The CDR3 is made up of 15 amino acids. The V and J ends lost 2 bases and 4 bases respectively, with 15 bases between them. CDR3 protein: CASSLWPAQGYEQYF. The CDR3 DNA sequence: TGTGCCAGCAGCTTATGGCCGGCACAGGGTTACGAGCAGTACTTC. Full variable domain (remainder filled in from reference TRBV7-2 and TRBJ2-7): GAGVSQSPSNKVTEKGKDVELRCDPISGHTALYWYRQSLGQGLEFLIYFQGNSAPDKSGLPSDRFSAERTGGSVSTLTIQRTQQEDSAVYLCASSLWPAQGYEQYFGPGTRLTVT.

This sequence joins TRBV6-5 and TRBJ2-7, with 7 bases fitting TRBD1. This CDR3 is built from 14 residues. V shed 0 bases, J shed 2 bases, and the junction held 1 base outside the gene matches. Germline V gene sequence: CDR1 MNHEY, CDR2 SVGAGI. CDR3 region: CASSYSGTAYEQYF. The CDR3 bases are TGTGCCAGCAGTTACTCAGGGACAGCCTACGAGCAGTACTTC.